The source of this T cell receptor beta chain is a study of metastatic and nonmetastatic thyroid tumors (dated by TCRdb to the early 2020s). At the level of the whole study: The researchers compared repertoires between peripheral blood samples and tumor or nodule tissue samples from patients with malignant or benign thyroid disease.

Study-level results and caveats: In both blood and tumor samples, malignant tumors were reported to have significantly higher TCR beta diversity than benign nodules.

As regards this clone: The specificity of this receptor is unknown. A much larger clone differs by one base, so this may be a read error.

Receptor libraries were prepared by PCR. The data were produced on an Illumina HiSeq 4000. High-throughput sequencing was used to profile the TCR beta-chain CDR3 region of each patient. The study's own analysis went as follows. CDR3 differences across clinicopathological groups were used to build a classifier for discriminating distant-metastatic papillary thyroid cancer patients. The Shannon index was used to assess repertoire diversity, and the Morisita-Horn index was used to assess tumor-blood repertoire similarity. TCRdb reprocessed the public reads (quality trimming at Q25 with fastp, clone calling with MiXCR) and kept in-frame beta chains. TCRdb's processing, not the authors', yielded these V and J calls. The sample data list 30,000 or so clones, and less than 30% of these were observed just once. The leading ten clones occupy 7.8% of the sample. No treatment had been received by any patient before thyroid surgery. Using T-cell receptor beta sequencing, the researchers looked back retrospectively at clinical samples from patients, gathered between about 2011 and 2018.

CDR1 and CDR2 were assigned from the germline V gene (reference sequence) as DFQATT and SNEGSKA. CDR3 length: 18 amino acids, cysteine to phenylalanine. Only CDR3 DNA is held: 54 bases, read in frame from base 1. The sample comprised blood. The rearranged chain carries TRBV20-1 and TRBJ2-5, with TRBD2 matching 13 junction bases. The source of this sequence is a female donor with papillary thyroid cancer or a benign thyroid nodule (not recorded which). Some clones in this sample may be carry-over from other donors' samples. CDR3 region: CSARDGTSGVASQETQYF. At the DNA level, the sequence is TGCAGCGCTAGAGACGGGACTAGCGGGGTGGCAAGCCAAGAGACCCAGTACTTC.